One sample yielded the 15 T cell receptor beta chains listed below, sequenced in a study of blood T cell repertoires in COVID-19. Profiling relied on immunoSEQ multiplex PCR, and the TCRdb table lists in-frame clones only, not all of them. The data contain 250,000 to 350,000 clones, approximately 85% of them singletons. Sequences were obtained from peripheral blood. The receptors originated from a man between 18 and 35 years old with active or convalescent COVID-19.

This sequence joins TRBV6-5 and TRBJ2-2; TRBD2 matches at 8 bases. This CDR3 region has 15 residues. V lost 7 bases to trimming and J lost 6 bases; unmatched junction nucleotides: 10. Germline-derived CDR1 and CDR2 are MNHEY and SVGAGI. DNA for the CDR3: TGTGCCAGCAACAAAAGAGCGGGAGAGGCCGGGGAGCTGTTTTTT. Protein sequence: CASNKRAGEAGELFF.

CDR3 residues: CASSEGGGFSPLHF. The CDR3, as DNA: TGTGCCAGCAGTGAAGGGGGGGGTTTTTCACCCCTCCACTTT. The chain uses TRBV6-1 and TRBJ1-6; D possibly corresponds to TRBD1 (5 bases). The ends were cut back, 1 base at V and 9 bases at J, with 10 bases in the middle. This CDR3 is built from 14 residues. The germline gives CDR1 MNHNS, CDR2 SASEGT.

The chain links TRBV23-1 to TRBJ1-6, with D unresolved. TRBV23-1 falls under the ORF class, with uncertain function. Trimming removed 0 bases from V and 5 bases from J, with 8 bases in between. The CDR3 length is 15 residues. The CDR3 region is CASSQSYRDNSPLHF. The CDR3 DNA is TGCGCCAGCAGTCAATCGTACAGAGATAATTCACCCCTCCACTTT.

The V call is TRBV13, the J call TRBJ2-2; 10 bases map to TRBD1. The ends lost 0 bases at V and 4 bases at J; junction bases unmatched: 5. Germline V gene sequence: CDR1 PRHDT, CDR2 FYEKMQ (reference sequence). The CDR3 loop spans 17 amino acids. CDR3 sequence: CASSLGGTGARTGELFF. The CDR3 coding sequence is TGTGCCAGCAGCTTAGGGGGGACAGGGGCTCGCACCGGGGAGCTGTTTTTT.

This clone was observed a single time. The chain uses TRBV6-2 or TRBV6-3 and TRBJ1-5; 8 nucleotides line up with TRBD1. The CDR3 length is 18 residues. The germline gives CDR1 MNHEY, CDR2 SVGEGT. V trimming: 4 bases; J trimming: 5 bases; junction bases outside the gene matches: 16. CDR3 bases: TGTGCCAGCAGTTCGACAGGGGCTAGACAATCCAGGGATCAGCCCCAGCATTTT. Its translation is CASSSTGARQSRDQPQHF.

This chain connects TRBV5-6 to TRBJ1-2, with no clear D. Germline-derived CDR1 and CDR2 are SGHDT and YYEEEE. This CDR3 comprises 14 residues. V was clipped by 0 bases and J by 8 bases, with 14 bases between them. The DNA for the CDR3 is TGTGCCAGCAGCTTGGGGCCACGGGGTTTCGGCTACACCTTC. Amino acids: CASSLGPRGFGYTF.

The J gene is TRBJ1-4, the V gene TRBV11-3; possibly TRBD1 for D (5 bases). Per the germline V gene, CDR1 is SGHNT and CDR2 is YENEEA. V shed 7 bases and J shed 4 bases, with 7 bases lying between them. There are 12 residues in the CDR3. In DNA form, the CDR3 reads TGTGCCAGCAACAGGAATAATGAAAAACTGTTTTTT. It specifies CASNRNNEKLFF.

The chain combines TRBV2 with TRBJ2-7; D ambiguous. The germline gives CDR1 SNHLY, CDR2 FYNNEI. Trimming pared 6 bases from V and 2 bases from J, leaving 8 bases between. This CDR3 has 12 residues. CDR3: CASSRQAYEQYF. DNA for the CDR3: TGTGCCAGCAGCAGGCAAGCCTACGAGCAGTACTTC.

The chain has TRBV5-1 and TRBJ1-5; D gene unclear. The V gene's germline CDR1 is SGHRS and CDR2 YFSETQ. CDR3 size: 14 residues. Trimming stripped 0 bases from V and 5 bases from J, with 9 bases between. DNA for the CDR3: TGCGCCAGCAGCTTGGGCGGGCTCGATCAGCCCCAGCATTTT. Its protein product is CASSLGGLDQPQHF.

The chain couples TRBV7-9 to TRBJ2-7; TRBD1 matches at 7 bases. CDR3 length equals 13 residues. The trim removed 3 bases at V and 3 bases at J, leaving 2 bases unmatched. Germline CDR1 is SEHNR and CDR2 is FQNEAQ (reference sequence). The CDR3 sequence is CASSFGTDYEQYF. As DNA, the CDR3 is TGTGCCAGCAGCTTCGGGACAGACTACGAGCAGTACTTC.

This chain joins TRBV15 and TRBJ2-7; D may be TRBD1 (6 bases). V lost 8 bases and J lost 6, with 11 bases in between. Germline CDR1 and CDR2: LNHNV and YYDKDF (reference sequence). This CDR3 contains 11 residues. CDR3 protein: CATSRGREQYF. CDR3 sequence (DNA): TGTGCCACCTCCAGGGGACGCGAGCAGTACTTC.

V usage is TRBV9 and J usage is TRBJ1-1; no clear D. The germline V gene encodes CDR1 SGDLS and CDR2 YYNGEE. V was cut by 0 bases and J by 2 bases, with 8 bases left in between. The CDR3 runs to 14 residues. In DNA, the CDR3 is TGTGCCAGCAGCGTAGCTACGGGTAACACTGAAGCTTTCTTT. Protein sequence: CASSVATGNTEAFF.

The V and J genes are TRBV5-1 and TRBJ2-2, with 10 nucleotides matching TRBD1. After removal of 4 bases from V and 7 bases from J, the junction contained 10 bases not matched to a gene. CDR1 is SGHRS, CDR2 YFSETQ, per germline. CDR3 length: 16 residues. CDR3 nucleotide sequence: TGCGCCAGCAGCCGCCGCCGACAGGGGGCGGACGGGGAGCTGTTTTTT. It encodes CASSRRRQGADGELFF.

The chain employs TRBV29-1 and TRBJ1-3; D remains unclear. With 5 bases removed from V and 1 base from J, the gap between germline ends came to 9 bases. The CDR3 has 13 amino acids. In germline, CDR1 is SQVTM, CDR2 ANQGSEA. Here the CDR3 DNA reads TGCAGCGTTCAAACAGCTTCTGGAAACACCATATATTTT. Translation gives CSVQTASGNTIYF.

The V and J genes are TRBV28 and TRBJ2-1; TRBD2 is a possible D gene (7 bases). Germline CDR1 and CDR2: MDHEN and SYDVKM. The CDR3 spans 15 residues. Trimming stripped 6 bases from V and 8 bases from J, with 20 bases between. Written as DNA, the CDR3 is TGTGCCAGCAGGTCCCCCCCGGGGGGCGGCTATGAGCAGTTCTTC. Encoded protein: CASRSPPGGGYEQFF.